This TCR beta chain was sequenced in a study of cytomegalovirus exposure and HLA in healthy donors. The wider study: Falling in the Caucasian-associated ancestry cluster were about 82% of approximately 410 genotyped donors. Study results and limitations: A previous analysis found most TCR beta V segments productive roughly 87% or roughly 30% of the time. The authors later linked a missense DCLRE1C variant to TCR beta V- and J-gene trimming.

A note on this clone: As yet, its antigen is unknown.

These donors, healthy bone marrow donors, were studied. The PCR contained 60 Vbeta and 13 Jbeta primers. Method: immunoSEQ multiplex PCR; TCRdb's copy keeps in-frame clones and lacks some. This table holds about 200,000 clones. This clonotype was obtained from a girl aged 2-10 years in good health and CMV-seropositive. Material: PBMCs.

This CDR3 is CASSPRTSGTAYEQYF. Here the CDR3 DNA reads TGTGCCAGCAGCCCCCGGACTAGCGGGACTGCATACGAGCAGTACTTC. The gene calls are TRBV7-2 and TRBJ2-7, with 12 bases matching TRBD2. CDR1 and CDR2 from the germline V gene are SGHTA and FQGNSA. The CDR3 runs to 16 residues. V shed 5 bases, J shed 4 bases, and the junction held 9 bases outside the gene matches.